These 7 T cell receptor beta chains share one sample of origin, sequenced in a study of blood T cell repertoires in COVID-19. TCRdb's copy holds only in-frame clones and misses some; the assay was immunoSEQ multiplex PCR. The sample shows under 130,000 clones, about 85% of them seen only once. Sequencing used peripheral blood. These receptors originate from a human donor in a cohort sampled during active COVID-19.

CDR3 sequence reads: CASSDPGGDEKLFF. The CDR3 DNA sequence: TGCGCCAGCAGTGACCCGGGAGGGGATGAAAAACTGTTTTTT. The V and J genes are TRBV10-2 and TRBJ1-4; perhaps TRBD1 as D (5 bases). This CDR3 spans 14 amino acids. V lost 3 bases to trimming and J lost 6 bases, with 11 bases between them. Germline-derived CDR1 and CDR2 are WSHSY and SAAADI.

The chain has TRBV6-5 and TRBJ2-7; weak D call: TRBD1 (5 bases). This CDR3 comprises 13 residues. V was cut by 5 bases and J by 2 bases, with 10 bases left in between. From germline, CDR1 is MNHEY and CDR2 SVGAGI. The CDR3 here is CASSPDRAYEQYF. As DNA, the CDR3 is TGTGCCAGCAGTCCCGACAGAGCCTACGAGCAGTACTTC.

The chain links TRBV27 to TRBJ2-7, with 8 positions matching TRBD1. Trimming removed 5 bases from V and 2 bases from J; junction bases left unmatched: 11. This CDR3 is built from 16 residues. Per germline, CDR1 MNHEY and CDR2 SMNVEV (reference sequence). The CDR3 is CASSIIRGQGAYEQYF. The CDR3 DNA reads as TGTGCCAGCAGTATAATACGAGGACAGGGAGCCTACGAGCAGTACTTC.

DNA for the CDR3: TGTGCCAGCACTGGGAGTGTTTCCGGGGAGCTGTTTTTT. Its translation is CASTGSVSGELFF. The chain has TRBV6-5 and TRBJ2-2; possible D gene TRBD2, 5 bases. Trimming stripped 7 bases from V and 6 bases from J, with 12 bases between. CDR3 length equals 13 residues. CDR1 and CDR2 from the germline V gene are MNHEY and SVGAGI.

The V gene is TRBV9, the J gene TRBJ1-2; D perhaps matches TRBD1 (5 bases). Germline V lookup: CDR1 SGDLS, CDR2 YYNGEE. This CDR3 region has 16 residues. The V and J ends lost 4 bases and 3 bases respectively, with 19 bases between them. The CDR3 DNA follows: TGTGCCAGCAGCAAAAATCCTGTGGGGGGGTACTATGGCTACACCTTC. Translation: CASSKNPVGGYYGYTF.

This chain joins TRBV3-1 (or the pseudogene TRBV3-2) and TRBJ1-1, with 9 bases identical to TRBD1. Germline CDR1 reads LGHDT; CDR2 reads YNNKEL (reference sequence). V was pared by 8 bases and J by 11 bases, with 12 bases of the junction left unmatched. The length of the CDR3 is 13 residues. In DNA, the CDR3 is TGTGCCAGCGTGGGGGACAGGGAATTAGAGGCTTTCTTT. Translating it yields CASVGDRELEAFF.

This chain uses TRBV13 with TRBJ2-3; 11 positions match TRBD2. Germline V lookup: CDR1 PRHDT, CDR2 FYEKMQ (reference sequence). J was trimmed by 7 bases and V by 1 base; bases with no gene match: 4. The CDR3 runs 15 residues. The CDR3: CASSLDSGGANTQYF. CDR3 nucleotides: TGTGCCAGCAGCTTAGATAGCGGGGGGGCGAATACGCAGTATTTT.